This T cell receptor (beta chain) originates from a study of T cell repertoires in cytomegalovirus infection. Study-level background: Researchers turned to recently identified HLA-C-restricted CMV epitopes as well as well-studied HLA-B-restricted ones. Through public TCR beta signatures, both CMV infection and matching HLA type were indicated.

As concerns this clonotype: Its antigen is still unknown.

J was trimmed by 5 bases and V by 10 bases; bases with no gene match: 4. The CDR3 covers 11 residues. CDR1 is MNHNY and CDR2 is SVGAGI in the germline V gene (reference sequence). Via MiXCR, TCRdb re-called the reads, giving one row per CDR3 protein. The sample records roughly 860,000 distinct CDR3 sequences, around a third being singletons. Study observations and caveats: Of the TCR beta families, the public ones yielded a cumulative frequency that identified carriers of CMV plus the relevant HLA. HLA-C-restricted CMV-specific TCR beta clonotypes prevailed in the ex vivo response.

The rearrangement joins TRBV6-6 to TRBJ1-1, with TRBD1 matching over 7 bases. Sample: cultured CD8+ T cells from PBMCs, taken from culture after CMV antigen stimulation. The source is a human donor in good health (CMV status not recorded). Some clones in this sample may be carry-over from other donors' samples. CDR3 in DNA: TGTGCCACGATGACAGGGACTGAAGCTTTCTTT. It translates to CATMTGTEAFF.